The 3 T cell receptor beta chains below all came from one sample that was sequenced in a study of blood T cell repertoires in COVID-19. Profiling relied on immunoSEQ multiplex PCR, and the TCRdb table lists in-frame clones only, not all of them. The sample holds roughly 100,000 clones, approximately 80% seen once. Sequenced sample: peripheral blood. The origin of the receptors is a human donor in a cohort sampled during active COVID-19.

The J gene is TRBJ1-2, the V gene TRBV5-1; TRBD1 matches 9 bases. V lost 4 bases and J lost 8; bases outside the gene matches: 9. The germline CDR1 and CDR2 sequences are SGHRS and YFSETQ. CDR3 length: 14 residues. The CDR3 region has the DNA TGCGCCAGCAGCGGCCGGGACAGGGCTGACGGCTACACCTTC. This translates into CASSGRDRADGYTF.

V gene TRBV5-4 combines with J gene TRBJ2-3, with 7 bases matching TRBD1. There are 16 residues in the CDR3. Germline V gives CDR1 SGHNT, CDR2 YYREEE (reference sequence). V gave up 4 bases and J gave up 3 bases; unmatched junction bases: 11. Here the CDR3 DNA reads TGTGCCAGCAGCGCAAAGACAGGGTTCGGGACAGATACGCAGTATTTT. Translated, it gives CASSAKTGFGTDTQYF.

This clone ranks as medium-sized. In the same sample, other DNA sequences code for this CDR3. This chain's CDR3 is CASSRGTSGFQETQYF. CDR3 in DNA: TGTGCCAGCAGCCGAGGGACTAGCGGGTTCCAAGAGACCCAGTACTTC. The chain couples TRBV4-2 to TRBJ2-5, with 12 bases lining up with TRBD2. The V and J ends lost 4 bases and 1 base, in that order; junction bases with no gene match: 4. Germline assignment: CDR1 LGHNA and CDR2 YNFKEQ. CDR3 size: 16 residues.